This is a list of T cell receptor beta chains from one sample in a study of blood T cell repertoires in COVID-19. Here immunoSEQ multiplex PCR was the method, and the copy in TCRdb shows in-frame clones only, minus some. The repertoire includes tens of thousands of clones, roughly 83% of them detected once, and roughly 25% sits in the top ten. Source material: peripheral blood. These receptors all come from a woman of 80 years or more with acute or convalescent COVID-19. Each CDR3 is given with its conserved first and last residue. D genes are given only for firm matches. Clone sizes are given selectively: once, few, many, or a class where the clone is expanded.

clone_size | j_call | d_call | v_call | cdr3_aa | cdr3_nt
. | TRBJ1-1 | TRBD1 | TRBV5-1 | CASSSLDRDNTEAFF | TGCGCCAGCAGCTCGTTAGACAGGGACAACACTGAAGCTTTCTTT
. | TRBJ2-7 | TRBD2 | TRBV18 | CASSPSLGGVGYEQYF | TGTGCCAGCTCACCCTCTCTTGGGGGGGTGGGATACGAGCAGTACTTC
. | TRBJ2-3 | TRBD2 | TRBV7-9 | CASSLARSSGGADAQYF | TGTGCCAGCAGCTTAGCGAGGTCTAGCGGGGGGGCAGATGCGCAGTATTTT
. | TRBJ1-6 | . | TRBV14 | CASSFRGGSPLHF | TGTGCCAGCAGCTTCAGGGGTGGGTCACCCCTCCACTTT
. | TRBJ1-3 | . | TRBV6-5 | CASQDGAYSGNTIYF | TGTGCCAGCCAGGATGGGGCCTACTCTGGAAACACCATATATTTT
. | TRBJ2-1 | TRBD2 | TRBV7-9 | CASSLTSGGYNEQFF | TGTGCCAGCAGCTTGACTAGCGGGGGCTACAATGAGCAGTTCTTC
. | TRBJ1-3 | . | TRBV30 | CAHQGTSGNTIYF | TGTGCCCACCAGGGGACCTCTGGAAACACCATATATTTT
once | TRBJ2-1 | TRBD1 | TRBV6-4 | CASSVGTAYNEQFF | TGTGCCAGCAGTGTGGGGACAGCCTACAATGAGCAGTTCTTC
. | TRBJ2-7 | . | TRBV5-1 | CASSFAGSSLEQYF | TGCGCCAGCAGCTTTGCAGGGTCTTCTTTAGAGCAGTACTTC
. | TRBJ1-5 | . | TRBV7-9 | CASSLGGGGNQPQHF | TGTGCCAGCAGCTTAGGCGGGGGCGGCAATCAGCCCCAGCATTTT
. | TRBJ2-5 | . | TRBV11-3 | CASSRTAQETQYF | TGTGCCAGCAGCCGGACAGCCCAAGAGACCCAGTACTTC
. | TRBJ2-5 | TRBD2 | TRBV5-1 | CASSLGLAGDVQETQYF | TGCGCCAGCAGCCTTGGACTAGCGGGAGACGTTCAAGAGACCCAGTACTTC
. | TRBJ2-1 | . | TRBV7-2 | CASSSRVLSEQFF | TGTGCCAGCAGCTCCAGGGTACTATCCGAGCAGTTCTTC
. | TRBJ1-4 | . | TRBV19 | CASSIGRGTNEKLFF | TGTGCCAGTAGTATCGGGCGGGGAACTAATGAAAAACTGTTTTTT
. | TRBJ1-4 | TRBD1 | TRBV6-6 | CASKIDRVEKLFF | TGTGCCAGCAAGATCGACAGGGTTGAAAAACTGTTTTTT
. | TRBJ2-1 | TRBD2 | TRBV6-5 | CAIFGGLSYNEQFF | TGTGCCATCTTCGGGGGGTTGTCATACAATGAGCAGTTCTTC
. | TRBJ2-1 | TRBD2 | TRBV27 | CASSILWTSGSYNEQFF | TGTGCCAGCAGTATATTATGGACTAGCGGCTCCTACAATGAGCAGTTCTTC
. | TRBJ2-3 | TRBD1 | TRBV7-3 | CASSLQGATDTQYF | TGTGCCAGCAGCTTACAGGGGGCAACAGATACGCAGTATTTT
. | TRBJ1-5 | TRBD1 | TRBV5-5 | CASSLPETGAAQPQHF | TGTGCCAGCAGCCTTCCCGAGACAGGGGCAGCACAGCCCCAGCATTTT
once | TRBJ2-6 | TRBD1 | TRBV19 | CASSIEWGQGSGANVLTF | TGTGCCAGTAGTATAGAGTGGGGACAGGGCTCTGGGGCCAACGTCCTGACTTTC
. | TRBJ1-2 | TRBD1 | TRBV5-1 | CASSKGTGFGYTF | TGCGCCAGCAGTAAGGGGACAGGGTTTGGCTACACCTTC
. | TRBJ2-2 | TRBD2 | TRBV6-2/TRBV6-3 | CASSYRGRAIGELFF | TGTGCCAGCAGTTACCGCGGGAGGGCGATCGGGGAGCTGTTTTTT
. | TRBJ2-7 | TRBD1 | TRBV10-2 | CASEQGPLSYEQYF | TGCGCCAGTGAACAGGGGCCTCTATCCTACGAGCAGTACTTC
many | TRBJ2-1 | . | TRBV7-8 | CASSSDWNEQFF | TGTGCCAGCAGCTCAGACTGGAATGAGCAGTTCTTC
. | TRBJ2-5 | . | TRBV5-6 | CASSFRLPPTQYF | TGTGCCAGCAGCTTTAGACTCCCCCCGACCCAGTACTTC
. | TRBJ2-5 | . | TRBV30 | CAWSSGNQETQYF | TGTGCCTGGAGTTCGGGGAACCAAGAGACCCAGTACTTC
once | TRBJ1-6 | . | TRBV2 | CASRRDSYNSPLHF | TGTGCCAGCAGGCGGGACTCCTATAATTCACCCCTCCACTTT
. | TRBJ2-2 | TRBD2 | TRBV5-4 | CASSLSMTSGDAGELFF | TGTGCCAGCAGCTTGTCGATGACTAGCGGGGACGCCGGGGAGCTGTTTTTT
. | TRBJ1-3 | . | TRBV5-1 | CASSTGDLTGNTIYF | TGCGCCAGCAGCACCGGGGATCTAACTGGAAACACCATATATTTT
. | TRBJ2-7 | TRBD1 | TRBV28 | CASSEPGQAYEQYF | TGTGCCAGCAGTGAACCGGGACAGGCCTACGAGCAGTACTTC
. | TRBJ1-1 | TRBD1 | TRBV4-2 | CASSQADRGFGEAFF | TGTGCCAGCAGCCAAGCAGACAGGGGGTTTGGTGAAGCTTTCTTT
. | TRBJ1-3 | TRBD1 | TRBV7-8 | CASSKRTGGGGNTIYF | TGTGCCAGCAGCAAGCGGACAGGGGGAGGTGGAAACACCATATATTTT
. | TRBJ2-1 | . | TRBV27 | CASSPIGRESGFF | TGTGCCAGCAGTCCGATCGGACGGGAAAGCGGGTTCTTC
. | TRBJ1-1 | TRBD1 | TRBV29-1 | CSVESNRGTEAFF | TGCAGCGTTGAATCCAACAGGGGGACTGAAGCTTTCTTT
. | TRBJ1-3 | TRBD1 | TRBV30 | CAWRFGQGNAGNTIYF | TGTGCCTGGAGGTTTGGACAGGGTAACGCTGGAAACACCATATATTTT
. | TRBJ1-3 | . | TRBV7-6 | CASSLGLQDSGNTIYF | TGTGCCAGCAGCTTAGGGTTACAAGACTCTGGAAACACCATATATTTT
. | TRBJ2-3 | . | TRBV18 | CASSPSGADTQYF | TGTGCCAGCTCACCTTCCGGTGCAGATACGCAGTATTTT
. | TRBJ1-2 | TRBD1 | TRBV25-1 | CASSESRDRGPFDYGYTF | TGTGCCAGCAGTGAATCACGCGACAGGGGGCCTTTTGACTATGGCTACACCTTC
. | TRBJ1-4 | . | TRBV5-1 | CASSSGGAAEKLFF | TGCGCCAGCAGCTCCGGGGGGGCTGCGGAAAAACTGTTTTTT
few | TRBJ2-1 | TRBD2 | TRBV2 | CASSRLAGELYNEQFF | TGTGCCAGCAGTAGACTAGCGGGAGAACTCTACAATGAGCAGTTCTTC
. | TRBJ2-7 | TRBD1 | TRBV5-1 | CASSSGQGTHEQYF | TGCGCCAGCAGCTCGGGACAGGGGACCCACGAGCAGTACTTC
. | TRBJ2-3 | . | TRBV5-4 | CASSLGTPNTDTQYF | TGTGCCAGCAGTCTCGGGACACCAAACACAGATACGCAGTATTTT
. | TRBJ2-2 | TRBD1 | TRBV5-1 | CASSLMGQGRTGELFF | TGCGCCAGCAGCTTGATGGGACAGGGTCGAACCGGGGAGCTGTTTTTT
. | TRBJ1-2 | . | TRBV27 | CASSLNGANYGYTF | TGTGCCAGCAGTTTGAACGGAGCTAACTATGGCTACACCTTC
. | TRBJ1-6 | . | TRBV6-5 | CASSPVGDSSPLHF | TGTGCCAGCAGCCCCGTAGGGGATAGTTCACCCCTCCACTTT
. | TRBJ1-3 | TRBD1 | TRBV28 | CASSSTGQGSGNTIYF | TGTGCCAGCAGTTCGACGGGACAGGGGTCTGGAAACACCATATATTTT
. | TRBJ1-6 | . | TRBV3-1/TRBV3-2 | CASSLQKGDYNSPLHF | TGTGCCAGCAGCCTTCAGAAAGGGGATTACAATTCACCCCTCCACTTT
. | TRBJ1-2 | . | TRBV7-2 | CASSLTAGGRGYTF | TGTGCCAGCAGCTTAACGGCCGGGGGACGAGGCTACACCTTC
. | TRBJ2-4 | . | TRBV7-9 | CASSTSREVKNIQYF | TGTGCCAGCAGCACCTCCAGGGAGGTGAAAAACATTCAGTACTTC
. | TRBJ2-5 | TRBD2 | TRBV2 | CASIRGASGILETQYF | TGTGCCAGCATCAGAGGGGCTAGCGGGATTCTGGAGACCCAGTACTTC
. | TRBJ1-2 | . | TRBV3-1/TRBV3-2 | CASSQVSYGYTF | TGTGCCAGCAGCCAAGTATCCTATGGCTACACCTTC
. | TRBJ2-3 | TRBD2 | TRBV10-1 | CASSSGGTSGTDTQYF | TGCGCCAGCAGTTCGGGTGGGACTAGCGGCACAGATACGCAGTATTTT
. | TRBJ2-3 | TRBD2 | TRBV7-6 | CASSSSGRRSTDTQYF | TGTGCCAGCAGCTCTAGCGGGAGACGGAGCACAGATACGCAGTATTTT
. | TRBJ2-4 | TRBD1 | TRBV7-2 | CASSLDRGPRNIQYF | TGTGCCAGCAGCTTAGACAGGGGGCCCCGAAACATTCAGTACTTC
. | TRBJ1-2 | TRBD1 | TRBV19 | CASSTNTGQGYGYTF | TGTGCCAGTAGTACAAATACGGGACAGGGATATGGCTACACCTTC